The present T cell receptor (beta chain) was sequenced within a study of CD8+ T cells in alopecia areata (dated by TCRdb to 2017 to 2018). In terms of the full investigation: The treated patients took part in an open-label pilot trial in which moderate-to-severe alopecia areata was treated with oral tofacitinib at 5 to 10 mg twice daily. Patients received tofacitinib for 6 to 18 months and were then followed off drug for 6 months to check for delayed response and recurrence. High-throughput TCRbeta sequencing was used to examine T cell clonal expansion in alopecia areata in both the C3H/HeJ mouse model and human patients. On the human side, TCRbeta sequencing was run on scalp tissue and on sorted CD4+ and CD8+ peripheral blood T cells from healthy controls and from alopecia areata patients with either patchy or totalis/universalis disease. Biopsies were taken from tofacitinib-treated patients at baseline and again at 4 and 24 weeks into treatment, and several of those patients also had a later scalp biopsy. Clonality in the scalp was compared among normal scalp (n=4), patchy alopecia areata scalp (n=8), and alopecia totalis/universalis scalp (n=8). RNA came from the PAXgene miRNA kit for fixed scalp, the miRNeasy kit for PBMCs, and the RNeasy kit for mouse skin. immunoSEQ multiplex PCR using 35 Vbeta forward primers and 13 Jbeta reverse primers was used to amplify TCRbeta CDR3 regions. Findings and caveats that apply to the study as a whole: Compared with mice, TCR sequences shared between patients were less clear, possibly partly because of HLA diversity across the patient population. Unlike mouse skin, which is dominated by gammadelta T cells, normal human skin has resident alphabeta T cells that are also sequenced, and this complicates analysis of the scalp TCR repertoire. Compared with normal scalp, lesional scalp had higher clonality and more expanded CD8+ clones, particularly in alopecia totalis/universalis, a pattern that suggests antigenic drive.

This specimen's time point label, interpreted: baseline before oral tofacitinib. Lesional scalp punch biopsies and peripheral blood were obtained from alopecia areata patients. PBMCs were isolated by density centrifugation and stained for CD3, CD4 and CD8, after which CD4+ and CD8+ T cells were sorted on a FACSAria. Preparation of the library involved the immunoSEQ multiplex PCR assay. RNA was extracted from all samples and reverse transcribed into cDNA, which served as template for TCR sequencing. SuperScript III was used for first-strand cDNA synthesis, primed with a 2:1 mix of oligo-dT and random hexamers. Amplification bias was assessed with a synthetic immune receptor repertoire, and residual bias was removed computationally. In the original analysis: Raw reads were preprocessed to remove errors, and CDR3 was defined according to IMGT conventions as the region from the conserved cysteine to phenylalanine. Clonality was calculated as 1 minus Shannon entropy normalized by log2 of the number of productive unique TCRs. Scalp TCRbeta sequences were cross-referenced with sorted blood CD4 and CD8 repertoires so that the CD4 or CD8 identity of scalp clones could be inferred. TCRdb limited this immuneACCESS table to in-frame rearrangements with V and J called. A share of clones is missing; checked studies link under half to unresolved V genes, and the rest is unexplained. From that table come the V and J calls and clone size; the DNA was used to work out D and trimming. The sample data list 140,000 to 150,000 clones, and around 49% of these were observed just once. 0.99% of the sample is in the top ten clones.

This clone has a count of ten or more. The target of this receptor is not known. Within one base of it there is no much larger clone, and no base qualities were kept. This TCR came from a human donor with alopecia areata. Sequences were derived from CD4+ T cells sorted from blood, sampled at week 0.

The CDR3 region has the sequence CASSLGPGELFF. The DNA is TGTGCCAGCAGCTTGGGTCCCGGGGAGCTGTTTTTT. The rearrangement joined TRBV5-4 to TRBJ2-2, with no confident D gene call. Looking up the germline V gene (reference sequence) yields CDR1 SGHNT and CDR2 YYREEE. The cysteine opens and the phenylalanine closes a CDR3 of 12 amino acids. Only the CDR3 DNA is retained, 36 bases long and in frame from the first base. Deletion took 0 bases off V and 6 bases off J, with a span of 3 bases between the germline ends.